These 24 T cell receptor beta chains originate from one sample sequenced in a study of cytomegalovirus exposure and HLA in healthy donors. With 60 Vbeta and 13 Jbeta primers, the PCR was carried out. The protocol was immunoSEQ multiplex PCR, while the TCRdb copy is restricted to in-frame clones and leaves out a portion. Among some 130,000 clones listed, approximately 62% were seen once. Input material: PBMCs. Receptor source: a human donor in good health.

This clone was detected only a few times. The chain is built from TRBV2 and TRBJ2-2, with TRBD2 identical over 7 bases. V lost 8 bases and J lost 0; bases outside the gene matches: 3. CDR1 and CDR2 from the germline V gene are SNHLY and FYNNEI. The CDR3 covers 14 residues. The CDR3 sequence is CASDLAANTGELFF. For the CDR3, the DNA is TGTGCCAGCGATCTAGCGGCGAACACCGGGGAGCTGTTTTTT.

This chain joins TRBV9 and TRBJ1-3; D is ambiguous. Per the germline V gene, CDR1 is SGDLS and CDR2 is YYNGEE. The CDR3 has 16 amino acids. V was shortened by 0 bases and J by 9 bases, with 19 bases between the two germline ends. The CDR3 DNA follows: TGTGCCAGCAGCGTAGTCAGCTCGGTGGCCGGAGCCACCATATATTTT. It translates to CASSVVSSVAGATIYF. Based on the CDR3 plus reference TRBV9 and TRBJ1-3, the full variable domain is DSGVTQTPKHLITATGQRVTLRCSPRSGDLSVYWYQQSLDQGLQFLIQYYNGEERAKGNILERFSAQQFPDLHSELNLSSLELGDSALYFCASSVVSSVAGATIYFGEGSWLTVV.

The chain links TRBV6-6 to TRBJ2-7; no firm D call. Trimming shortened V by 0 bases and J by 0 bases, and 6 bases separated the two germline ends. Germline CDR1 and CDR2: MNHNY and SVGAGI (reference sequence). The CDR3 loop spans 14 amino acids. As DNA, the CDR3 is TGTGCCAGCAGTTACTCTTCATTCTCCTACGAGCAGTACTTC. Translated, it gives CASSYSSFSYEQYF.

V usage is TRBV19 and J usage is TRBJ1-3, with TRBD1 as a possible D gene (6 bases). Germline CDR1 LNHDA, CDR2 SQIVND (reference sequence). Trimming took off 4 bases at V and 4 bases at J, with 14 bases between the two ends. The CDR3 loop spans 15 amino acids. This CDR3 is CASSTIQGGGNTIYF. CDR3 nucleotides: TGTGCCAGTAGTACGATACAGGGCGGCGGAAACACCATATATTTT. Variable domain in full (rest from reference TRBV19 and TRBJ1-3): DGGITQSPKYLFRKEGQNVTLSCEQNLNHDAMYWYRQDPGQGLRLIYYSQIVNDFQKGDIAEGYSVSREKKESFPLTVTSAQKNPTAFYLCASSTIQGGGNTIYFGEGSWLTVV.

The rearrangement joins TRBV19 to TRBJ2-5; 7 bases are a match to TRBD1. The CDR3 extends over 14 amino acids. V gave up 1 base and J gave up 9 bases; unmatched junction bases: 8. Germline V gene lookup returns CDR1 LNHDA and CDR2 SQIVND (reference sequence). The CDR3 coding sequence is TGTGCCAGTAGTATAGCCACAGGGGCGAGACCCCAGTACTTC. It yields the protein CASSIATGARPQYF.

CDR3 nucleotides: TGTGCCAGCACCCTCTCCGGTCGGGGGAGGGGCTATGGCTACACCTTC. Translation gives CASTLSGRGRGYGYTF. V and J are TRBV27 and TRBJ1-2, with D perhaps TRBD1 (5 bases). V was shortened by 7 bases and J by 4 bases, with 22 bases between the two germline ends. This CDR3 spans 16 amino acids. Germline lookup yields CDR1 MNHEY and CDR2 SMNVEV (reference sequence).

V gene TRBV28 combines with J gene TRBJ1-5; 7 positions agree with TRBD1. J gave up 5 bases and V 6 bases, and 10 bases lay outside the gene matches. The germline CDR1 and CDR2 sequences are MDHEN and SYDVKM. CDR3 length equals 15 residues. CDR3 protein: CASSTPGTAYQPQHF. The CDR3, as DNA: TGTGCCAGCAGCACCCCGGGGACAGCTTATCAGCCCCAGCATTTT.

This clone was picked up a small number of times. The chain uses TRBV6-5 and TRBJ2-3; 7 positions match TRBD2. The ends lost 6 bases at V and 2 bases at J; junction bases unmatched: 5. The CDR3 totals 14 residues. Germline assignment: CDR1 MNHEY and CDR2 SVGAGI. CDR3 region: CASSEGGNTDTQYF. CDR3 bases: TGTGCCAGCAGCGAGGGAGGGAACACAGATACGCAGTATTTT.

This clone is a singleton in its sample. The gene calls are TRBV5-1 and TRBJ2-1; 10 nucleotides match TRBD2. Per the germline V gene, CDR1 is SGHRS and CDR2 is YFSETQ. The CDR3 is 14 residues long. The V segment lost 5 bases and the J segment 9 bases; nucleotides outside the gene matches: 8. The CDR3 DNA reads TGCGCCAGCAGGCAGACTAGCGGGCTCTTTGAGCAGTTCTTC. This codes for CASRQTSGLFEQFF.

The chain recombines TRBV5-4 with TRBJ2-7; TRBD2 matches 14 bases. Germline V CDR1 and CDR2: SGHNT, YYREEE (reference sequence). The length of the CDR3 is 15 residues. J was trimmed by 7 bases and V by 4 bases; bases with no gene match: 7. The CDR3 protein is CASSVTSGRDSEQYF. The CDR3 coding sequence is TGTGCCAGCAGCGTGACTAGCGGGAGGGATAGTGAGCAGTACTTC.

As for this clone: Additional DNA sequences in this sample encode the identical CDR3. The rearrangement links TRBV5-1 to TRBJ1-5; D not certain. Germline V gene lookup returns CDR1 SGHRS and CDR2 YFSETQ. With 0 bases removed from V and 4 bases from J, the gap between germline ends came to 8 bases. The CDR3 contains 14 residues. The DNA of the CDR3 is TGCGCCAGCAGCTTGGCCCCGGGGAATCAGCCCCAGCATTTT. Residues: CASSLAPGNQPQHF.

The J gene is TRBJ2-1, the V gene TRBV11-3; D is ambiguous. The length of the CDR3 is 13 residues. V shed 9 bases and J shed 7 bases, with 16 bases lying between them. Per germline, CDR1 SGHNT and CDR2 YENEEA. CDR3 loop: CASARLVENEQFF. The CDR3 bases are TGTGCCAGTGCCAGACTTGTAGAGAATGAGCAGTTCTTC.

The V and J genes are TRBV28 and TRBJ2-3; TRBD1 matches at 10 bases. The CDR3 is 14 residues long. Germline V gene lookup returns CDR1 MDHEN and CDR2 SYDVKM. V shed 5 bases and J 4 bases; nucleotides not matched to a gene: 3. The CDR3 region has the DNA TGTGCCAGCAGTACCGGGACAGGGGCAGATACGCAGTATTTT. It codes for CASSTGTGADTQYF.

The chain links TRBV15 to TRBJ2-1; D gene uncertain. Looked up from germline, CDR1 is LNHNV and CDR2 is YYDKDF (reference sequence). V was clipped by 0 bases and J by 9 bases, with 6 bases between them. The CDR3 contains 12 residues. The CDR3 region has the DNA TGTGCCACCAGCAGAGATCTGGCTGAGCAGTTCTTC. Protein product: CATSRDLAEQFF.

V usage is TRBV5-1 and J usage is TRBJ1-4; TRBD1 matches at 8 bases. Germline V gives CDR1 SGHRS, CDR2 YFSETQ. J gave up 4 bases and V 0 bases, and 8 bases lay outside the gene matches. This CDR3 region has 17 residues. The CDR3 region is CASSLGNGQGLNEKLFF. CDR3 DNA sequence: TGCGCCAGCAGCTTGGGGAATGGACAGGGACTTAATGAAAAACTGTTTTTT.

The chain couples TRBV11-3 to TRBJ2-7; possibly TRBD1 for D (6 bases). In germline, CDR1 is SGHNT, CDR2 YENEEA. V lost 6 bases and J 2 bases, leaving 11 bases between the germline ends. CDR3 length equals 13 residues. CDR3 sequence (DNA): TGTGCCAGCAGTCAGGGGCCAACCTACGAGCAGTACTTC. Translating it yields CASSQGPTYEQYF. The whole variable domain, remainder taken from reference TRBV11-3 and TRBJ2-7, is EAGVVQSPRYKIIEKKQPVAFWCNPISGHNTLYWYLQNLGQGPELLIRYENEEAVDDSQLPKDRFSAERLKGVDSTLKIQPAELGDSAVYLCASSQGPTYEQYFGPGTRLTVT.

The chain employs TRBV5-1 and TRBJ1-2; 12 bases agree with TRBD1. Germline-derived CDR1 and CDR2 are SGHRS and YFSETQ. After removal of 0 bases from V and 0 bases from J, the junction contained 6 bases not matched to a gene. The CDR3 has 18 residues. This CDR3 reads CASSLAGTGGFSNYGYTF. The CDR3 DNA is TGCGCCAGCAGCTTGGCCGGGACAGGGGGCTTTTCTAACTATGGCTACACCTTC.

This chain uses TRBV13 with TRBJ2-1; D gene unclear. CDR1 PRHDT and CDR2 FYEKMQ come from the germline V gene (reference sequence). There are 16 residues in the CDR3. The V gene lost 5 bases and the J gene lost 0 bases, with 14 bases spanning the gap. The DNA of the CDR3 is TGTGCCAGCAGCCAAGATGACTGGAGCTCCTACAATGAGCAGTTCTTC. This codes for CASSQDDWSSYNEQFF. Full variable domain (remainder filled in from reference TRBV13 and TRBJ2-1): AAGVIQSPRHLIKEKRETATLKCYPIPRHDTVYWYQQGPGQDPQFLISFYEKMQSDKGSIPDRFSAQQFSDYHSELNMSSLELGDSALYFCASSQDDWSSYNEQFFGPGTRLTVL.

This clone was recorded a few times. The chain carries TRBV7-2 and TRBJ2-3; TRBD2 aligns across 7 bases. Germline CDR1 SGHTA, CDR2 FQGNSA. This CDR3 is 15 amino acids long. The V gene end was trimmed by 5 bases and the J gene end by 2 bases; junction bases not matched to a gene: 7. CDR3 region: CASSLSGQTTDTQYF. CDR3 in DNA: TGTGCCAGCAGCCTTAGCGGGCAAACCACAGATACGCAGTATTTT.

The gene calls are TRBV11-1 and TRBJ2-7; TRBD1 aligns across 9 bases. The J segment lost 3 bases and the V segment lost 6 bases, leaving 6 bases of the junction unmatched. CDR1 and CDR2 from the germline V gene are SGHAT and FQDESV (reference sequence). This CDR3 is built from 14 residues. CDR3 nucleotides: TGTGCCAGCAGGCATACGGGACAGGGCTACGAGCAGTACTTC. This translates into CASRHTGQGYEQYF.

J is TRBJ2-7 and V is TRBV18; 7 nucleotides match TRBD2. In germline, CDR1 is KGHSH, CDR2 LQKENI. Germline trimming cut 6 bases from V and 1 base from J; bases unmatched to any gene: 6. The CDR3 is 14 amino acids. CDR3 protein: CASSLGGSSYEQYF. In DNA, the CDR3 is TGTGCCAGCTCCCTGGGGGGGAGTTCCTACGAGCAGTACTTC.

The rearrangement links TRBV6-1 to TRBJ1-5, with 11 bases identical to TRBD1. The trim removed 6 bases at V and 6 bases at J, leaving 7 bases unmatched. The CDR3 is 15 residues long. CDR1 is MNHNS, CDR2 SASEGT, per germline. Here the CDR3 DNA reads TGTGCCAGCAGCAGGACAGGGGGCGTTGGTCAGCCCCAGCATTTT. It is translated as CASSRTGGVGQPQHF.

The CDR3 coding sequence is TGTGCCACCAGCAGAGGCCGGACAGGGGACTATGGCTACACCTTC. It is translated as CATSRGRTGDYGYTF. The V and J genes are TRBV15 and TRBJ1-2; 9 bases agree with TRBD1. The CDR3 spans 15 residues. The ends lost 1 base at V and 3 bases at J; junction bases unmatched: 3. The V gene's germline CDR1 is LNHNV and CDR2 YYDKDF (reference sequence). The full variable domain, with the rest looked up from reference TRBV15 and TRBJ1-2, is DAMVIQNPRYQVTQFGKPVTLSCSQTLNHNVMYWYQQKSSQAPKLLFHYYDKDFNNEADTPDNFQSRRPNTSFCFLDIRSPGLGDTAMYLCATSRGRTGDYGYTFGSGTRLTVV.

This clone was observed once. This chain joins TRBV27 and TRBJ2-1, with D hard to call. Germline CDR1 reads MNHEY; CDR2 reads SMNVEV (reference sequence). Trimming removed 6 bases at V and 1 base at J, with 13 bases between. The CDR3 extends over 15 amino acids. This chain's CDR3 is CASRTPPGSYNEQFF. The CDR3, as DNA: TGTGCCAGCAGAACCCCACCGGGTTCCTACAATGAGCAGTTCTTC.